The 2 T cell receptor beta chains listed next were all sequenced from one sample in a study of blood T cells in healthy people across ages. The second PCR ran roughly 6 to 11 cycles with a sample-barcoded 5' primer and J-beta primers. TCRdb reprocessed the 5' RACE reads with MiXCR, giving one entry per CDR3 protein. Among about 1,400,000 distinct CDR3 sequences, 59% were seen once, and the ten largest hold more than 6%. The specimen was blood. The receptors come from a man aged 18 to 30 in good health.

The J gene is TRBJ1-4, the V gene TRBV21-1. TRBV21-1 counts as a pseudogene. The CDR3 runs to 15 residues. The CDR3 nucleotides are TGTGCTAGCAGCAAAACGGGGAGAGAGTTAGTGGCACTGTTTTTT. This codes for CASSKTGRELVALFF.

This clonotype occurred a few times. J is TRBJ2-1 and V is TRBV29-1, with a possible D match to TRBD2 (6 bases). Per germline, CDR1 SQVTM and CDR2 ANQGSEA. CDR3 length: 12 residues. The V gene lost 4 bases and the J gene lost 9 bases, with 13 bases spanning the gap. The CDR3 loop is CSVGLVRREQFF. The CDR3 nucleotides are TGCAGCGTTGGACTAGTCCGACGTGAGCAGTTCTTC.